The rows below give T cell receptor beta chains drawn from one sample of a study of identical twins. Using its own MiXCR run on the 5' RACE reads, TCRdb lists one record per CDR3 protein. The top ten hold less than 0.35% of the sample, which has 1.5 million to 2 million distinct CDR3 sequences, around a third seen once. The sequencing sample was made of cord blood. These TCRs come from a newborn girl in good health. Both conserved end residues are part of each CDR3. A D gene is named only where the DNA matches it firmly. Not every row has a clone size; where given, it reads once, few, many or a size class.

j_call	clone_size	v_call	d_call	cdr3_aa	cdr3_nt
TRBJ2-7	many	TRBV29-1	TRBD2	CSVGSSGLSYEQYF	TGCAGCGTTGGTAGTAGCGGGCTTTCCTACGAGCAGTACTTC
TRBJ1-4	.	TRBV6-6	TRBD1	CASRPGQGPPNEKLFF	TGTGCCAGCAGACCCGGACAGGGGCCACCTAATGAAAAACTGTTTTTT
TRBJ2-7	many	TRBV27	TRBD1	CASSLDAGGSYEQYF	TGTGCCAGCAGTTTAGATGCAGGGGGCTCCTACGAGCAGTACTTC
TRBJ2-5	few	TRBV15	.	CATSGRTAQETQYF	TGTGCCACCAGCGGACGGACAGCTCAAGAGACCCAGTACTTC
TRBJ2-5	few	TRBV12-3/TRBV12-4	TRBD2	CASSKTGGYQETQYF	TGTGCCAGCAGCAAGACCGGGGGGTACCAAGAGACCCAGTACTTC
TRBJ2-3	few	TRBV20-1	TRBD2	CSARMGLATDTQYF	TGCAGTGCTAGAATGGGACTAGCAACAGATACGCAGTATTTT
TRBJ2-7	once	TRBV20-1	.	CSARVQGGILNEQYF	TGCAGTGCTAGAGTCCAGGGGGGGATATTAAACGAGCAGTACTTC
TRBJ2-5	.	TRBV25-1	.	CASSDRFDRETQYF	TGTGCCAGCAGTGATCGGTTTGACAGGGAGACCCAGTACTTC
TRBJ2-1	.	TRBV6-6	TRBD1	CAGSLDRINEQFF	TGTGCCGGCAGTCTGGACAGGATAAATGAGCAGTTCTTC
TRBJ1-4	.	TRBV4-1	TRBD1	CASSQGAGGLLTNEKLFF	TGCGCCAGCAGCCAAGGAGCAGGGGGCCTCCTCACTAATGAAAAACTGTTTTTT
TRBJ2-3	.	TRBV5-5	.	CASSLDSAARPQTDTQYF	TGTGCCAGCAGCTTGGATAGTGCTGCTAGGCCACAAACAGATACGCAGTATTTT
TRBJ1-6	.	TRBV20-1	.	CSAREGGVNSPLHF	TGCAGTGCTAGAGAAGGGGGGGTGAATTCACCCCTCCACTTT
TRBJ1-1	.	TRBV12-3/TRBV12-4	.	CASSSPPGAGAFF	TGTGCCAGCAGTTCCCCTCCAGGGGCCGGGGCTTTCTTT
TRBJ2-3	few	TRBV20-1	.	CSARDEGVSTDTQYF	TGCAGTGCTAGAGATGAAGGCGTAAGCACAGATACGCAGTATTTT
TRBJ2-7	.	TRBV20-1	TRBD2	CSAPSGTGNEQYF	TGCAGTGCTCCGAGCGGGACGGGCAACGAGCAGTACTTC
TRBJ2-5	.	TRBV20-1	.	CSAGRDSSYQETQYF	TGCAGTGCTGGCCGGGACTCTTCGTACCAAGAGACCCAGTACTTC
TRBJ2-7	once	TRBV20-1	.	CSARDGVRGGSEQYF	TGCAGTGCTAGAGATGGGGTCAGGGGTGGATCCGAGCAGTACTTC
TRBJ1-2	.	TRBV7-2	.	CASSYPDRLYGYTF	TGTGCCAGCAGCTACCCCGACAGGTTGTATGGCTACACCTTC
TRBJ2-7	few	TRBV29-1	.	CSVVRGSPYEQYF	TGCAGCGTTGTGAGGGGATCCCCCTACGAGCAGTACTTC
TRBJ2-5	.	TRBV29-1	.	CSVDARGYYNEQYF	TGCAGCGTCGATGCCAGGGGATACTACAATGAGCAGTACTTC
TRBJ2-3	many	TRBV12-3/TRBV12-4	.	CASSFPQGSTDTQYF	TGTGCCAGCAGTTTCCCCCAGGGTAGCACAGATACGCAGTATTTT
TRBJ2-7	.	TRBV20-1	.	CSAAAAGPYEQYF	TGCAGTGCTGCCGCAGCGGGCCCCTACGAGCAGTACTTC
TRBJ1-2	many	TRBV29-1	TRBD1	CTVRDRAYGYTF	TGCACCGTACGTGACAGGGCCTATGGCTACACCTTC
TRBJ1-2	many	TRBV10-3	TRBD1	CAISESGTVYGYTF	TGTGCCATCAGTGAGTCGGGGACAGTCTATGGCTACACCTTC
TRBJ2-6	.	TRBV24-1	.	CATSDPGANVLTF	TGTGCCACCAGTGATCCCGGGGCCAACGTCCTGACTTTC
TRBJ2-3	.	TRBV24-1	.	CATSGDGNTDTQYF	TGTGCCACCAGTGGTGACGGTAACACAGATACGCAGTATTTT
TRBJ2-1	.	TRBV3-1	TRBD2	CASSQDTGLAGGGEQFF	TGTGCCAGCAGCCAAGATACGGGACTAGCGGGGGGTGGTGAGCAGTTCTTC
TRBJ2-5	many	TRBV6-6	TRBD2	CASSYPLAGQETQYF	TGTGCCAGCAGTTACCCACTAGCGGGGCAAGAGACCCAGTACTTC
TRBJ2-1	.	TRBV4-1	TRBD2	CASSPEPSSGRDNEQFF	TGCGCCAGCAGCCCTGAGCCTTCCAGCGGGAGGGACAATGAGCAGTTCTTC
TRBJ1-2	.	TRBV27	TRBD1	CASARGRWFYGYTF	TGTGCCAGCGCCAGGGGGCGCTGGTTCTATGGCTACACCTTC
TRBJ2-7	.	TRBV7-9	.	CASSPPGVGDHEQYF	TGTGCCAGCAGCCCCCCAGGGGTAGGAGACCACGAGCAGTACTTC